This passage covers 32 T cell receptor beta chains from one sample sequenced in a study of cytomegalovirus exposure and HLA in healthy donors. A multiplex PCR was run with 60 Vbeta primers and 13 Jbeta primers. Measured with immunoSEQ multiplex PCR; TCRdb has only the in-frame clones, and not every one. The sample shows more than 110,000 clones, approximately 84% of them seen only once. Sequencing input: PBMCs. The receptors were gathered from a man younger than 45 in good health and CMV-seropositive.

CDR3 in amino acids: CASGRQSYNEQFF. The DNA for the CDR3 is TGTGCCAGCGGGAGACAATCCTACAATGAGCAGTTCTTC. The chain couples TRBV14 to TRBJ2-1, with TRBD2 as a possible D gene (5 bases). The V end was cut by 8 bases, the J end by 1 base, with 9 bases between. Germline V gene sequence: CDR1 SGHDN, CDR2 FVKESK. CDR3 size: 13 residues. The whole variable domain, remainder taken from reference TRBV14 and TRBJ2-1, is EAGVTQFPSHSVIEKGQTVTLRCDPISGHDNLYWYRRVMGKEIKFLLHFVKESKQDESGMPNNRFLAERTGGTYSTLKVQPAELEDSGVYFCASGRQSYNEQFFGPGTRLTVL.

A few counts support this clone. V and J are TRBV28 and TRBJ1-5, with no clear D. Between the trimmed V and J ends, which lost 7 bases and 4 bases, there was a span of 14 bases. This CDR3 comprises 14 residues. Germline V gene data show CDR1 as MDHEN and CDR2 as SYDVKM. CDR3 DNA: TGTGCCAGCATTGGAAAGGGCGGGAATCAGCCCCAGCATTTT. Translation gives CASIGKGGNQPQHF.

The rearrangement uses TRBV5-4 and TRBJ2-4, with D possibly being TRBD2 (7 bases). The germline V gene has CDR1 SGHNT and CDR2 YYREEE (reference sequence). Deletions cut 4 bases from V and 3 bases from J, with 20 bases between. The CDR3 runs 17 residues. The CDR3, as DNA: TGTGCCAGCAGCCCTTTGAGAGGGGGGGAGGTCAAAAACATTCAGTACTTC. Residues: CASSPLRGGEVKNIQYF.

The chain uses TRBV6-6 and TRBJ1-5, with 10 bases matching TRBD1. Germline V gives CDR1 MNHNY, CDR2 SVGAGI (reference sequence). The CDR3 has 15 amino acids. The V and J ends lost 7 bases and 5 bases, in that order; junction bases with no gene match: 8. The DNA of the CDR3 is TGTGCCAGCACCCGAACGGGACAGGGGTATCAGCCCCAGCATTTT. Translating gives CASTRTGQGYQPQHF.

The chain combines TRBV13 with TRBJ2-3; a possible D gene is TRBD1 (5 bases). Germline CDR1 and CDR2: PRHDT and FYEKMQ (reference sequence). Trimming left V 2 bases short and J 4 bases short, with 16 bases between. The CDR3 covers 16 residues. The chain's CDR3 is CASSLWQGAQADTQYF. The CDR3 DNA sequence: TGTGCCAGCAGCTTATGGCAAGGGGCGCAGGCAGATACGCAGTATTTT.

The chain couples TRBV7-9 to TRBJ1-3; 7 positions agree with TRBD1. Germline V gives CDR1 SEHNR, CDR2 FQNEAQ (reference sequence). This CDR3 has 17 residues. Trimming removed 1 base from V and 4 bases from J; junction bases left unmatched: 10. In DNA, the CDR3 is TGTGCCAGCAGCTTAGGCCTCCCGGGACAGAAAGGAAACACCATATATTTT. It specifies CASSLGLPGQKGNTIYF.

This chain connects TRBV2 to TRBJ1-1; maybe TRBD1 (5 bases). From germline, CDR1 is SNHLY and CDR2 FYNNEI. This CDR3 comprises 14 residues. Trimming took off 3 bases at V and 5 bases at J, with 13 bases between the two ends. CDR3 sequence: CASSDLTGGTEAFF. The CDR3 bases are TGTGCCAGCAGTGACCTAACAGGAGGGACTGAAGCTTTCTTT.

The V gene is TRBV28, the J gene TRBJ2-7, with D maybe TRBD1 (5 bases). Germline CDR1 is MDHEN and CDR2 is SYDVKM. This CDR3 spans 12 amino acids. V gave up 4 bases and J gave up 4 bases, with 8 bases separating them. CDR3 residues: CASSWGRYEQYF. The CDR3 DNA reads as TGTGCCAGCAGTTGGGGCAGGTACGAGCAGTACTTC.

CDR3 loop: CASSEQIRDRLHF. The DNA for the CDR3 is TGCGCCAGCAGCGAACAGATCCGGGACAGGCTCCACTTT. V and J are TRBV4-1 and TRBJ1-6; 8 positions match TRBD1. The germline gives CDR1 MGHRA, CDR2 YSYEKL. The CDR3 covers 13 residues. The V segment lost 5 bases and the J segment 16 bases; nucleotides outside the gene matches: 10.

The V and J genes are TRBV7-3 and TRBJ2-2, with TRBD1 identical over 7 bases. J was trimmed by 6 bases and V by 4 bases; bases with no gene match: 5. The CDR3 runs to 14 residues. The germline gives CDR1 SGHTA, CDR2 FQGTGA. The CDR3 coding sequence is TGTGCCAGCAGCTCCGGTCAGGGGGCCGGGGAGCTGTTTTTT. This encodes CASSSGQGAGELFF. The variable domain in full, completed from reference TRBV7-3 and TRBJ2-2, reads GAGVSQTPSNKVTEKGKYVELRCDPISGHTALYWYRQSLGQGPEFLIYFQGTGAADDSGLPNDRFFAVRPEGSVSTLKIQRTERGDSAVYLCASSSGQGAGELFFGEGSRLTVL.

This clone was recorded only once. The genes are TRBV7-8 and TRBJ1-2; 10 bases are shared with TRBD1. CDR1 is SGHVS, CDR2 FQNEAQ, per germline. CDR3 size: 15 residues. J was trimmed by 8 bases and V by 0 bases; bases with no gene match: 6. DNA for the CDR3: TGTGCCAGCAGCTTAGCGGGGGACAGGGGCGGCGGCTACACCTTC. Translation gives CASSLAGDRGGGYTF.

This chain's CDR3 is CASSIRKGDGNQPQHF. CDR3 nucleotides: TGTGCCAGTAGTATAAGAAAGGGGGACGGCAATCAGCCCCAGCATTTT. The V and J genes are TRBV19 and TRBJ1-5; D possibly corresponds to TRBD1 (6 bases). Trimming removed 2 bases from V and 2 bases from J, with 13 bases in between. The CDR3 extends over 16 amino acids. CDR1 is LNHDA, CDR2 SQIVND, per germline (reference sequence).

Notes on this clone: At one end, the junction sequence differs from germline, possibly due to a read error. CDR3 in amino acids: CASREEQGVITEAFF. The CDR3 coding sequence is TGTGCCAGCAGAGAAGAACAGGGTGTAATCACTGAAGCTTTCTTT. V and J are TRBV2 and TRBJ1-1; D is possibly TRBD1 (6 bases). The CDR3 is made up of 15 amino acids. Germline CDR1 reads SNHLY; CDR2 reads FYNNEI.

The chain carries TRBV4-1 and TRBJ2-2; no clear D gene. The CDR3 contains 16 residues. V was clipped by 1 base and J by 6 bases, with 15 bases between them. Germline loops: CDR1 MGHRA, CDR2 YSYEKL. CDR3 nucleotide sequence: TGCGCCAGCAGCCAAGTATTCATGGAGCTAGCCGGGGAGCTGTTTTTT. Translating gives CASSQVFMELAGELFF.

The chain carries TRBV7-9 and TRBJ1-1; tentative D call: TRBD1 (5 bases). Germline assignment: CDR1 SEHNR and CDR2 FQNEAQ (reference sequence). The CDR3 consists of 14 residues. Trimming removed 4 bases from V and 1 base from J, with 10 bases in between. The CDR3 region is CASSSQTENTEAFF. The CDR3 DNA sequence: TGTGCCAGCAGCTCCCAGACAGAGAACACTGAAGCTTTCTTT. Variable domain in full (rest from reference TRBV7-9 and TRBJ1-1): DTGVSQNPRHKITKRGQNVTFRCDPISEHNRLYWYRQTLGQGPEFLTYFQNEAQLEKSRLLSDRFSAERPKGSFSTLEIQRTEQGDSAMYLCASSSQTENTEAFFGQGTRLTVV.

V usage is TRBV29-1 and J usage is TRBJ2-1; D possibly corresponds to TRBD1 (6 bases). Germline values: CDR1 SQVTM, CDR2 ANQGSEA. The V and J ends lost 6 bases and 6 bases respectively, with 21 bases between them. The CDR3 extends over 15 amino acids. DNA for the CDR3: TGCAGCGTGGATATGACAGGACTTTTGGGCAATGAGCAGTTCTTC. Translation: CSVDMTGLLGNEQFF.

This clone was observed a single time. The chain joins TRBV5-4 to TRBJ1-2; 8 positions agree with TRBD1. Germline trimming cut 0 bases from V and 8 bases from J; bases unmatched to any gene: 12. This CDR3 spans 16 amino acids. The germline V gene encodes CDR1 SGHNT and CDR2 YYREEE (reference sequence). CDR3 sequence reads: CASSLGGQGSNNGYTF. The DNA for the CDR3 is TGTGCCAGCAGCTTGGGTGGACAGGGATCCAATAACGGCTACACCTTC. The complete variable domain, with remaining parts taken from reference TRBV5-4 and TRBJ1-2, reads ETGVTQSPTHLIKTRGQQVTLRCSSQSGHNTVSWYQQALGQGPQFIFQYYREEENGRGNFPPRFSGLQFPNYSSELNVNALELDDSALYLCASSLGGQGSNNGYTFGSGTRLTVV.

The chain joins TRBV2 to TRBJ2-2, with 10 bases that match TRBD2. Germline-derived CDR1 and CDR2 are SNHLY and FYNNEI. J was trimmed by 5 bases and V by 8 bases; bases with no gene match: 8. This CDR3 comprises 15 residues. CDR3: CASLSSGSRTGELFF. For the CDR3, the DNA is TGTGCCAGCTTGTCTAGCGGGAGTCGTACCGGGGAGCTGTTTTTT.

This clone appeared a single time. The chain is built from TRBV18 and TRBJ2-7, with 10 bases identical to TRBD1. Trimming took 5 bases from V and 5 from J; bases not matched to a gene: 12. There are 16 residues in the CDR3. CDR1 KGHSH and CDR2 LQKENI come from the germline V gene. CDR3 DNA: TGTGCCAGCTCAAACTTACCGGGACAGGGGTCCCACGAGCAGTACTTC. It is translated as CASSNLPGQGSHEQYF.

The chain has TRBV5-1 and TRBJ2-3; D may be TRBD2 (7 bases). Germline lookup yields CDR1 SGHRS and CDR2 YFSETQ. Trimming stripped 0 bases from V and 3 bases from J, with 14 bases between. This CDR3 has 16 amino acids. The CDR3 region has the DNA TGCGCCAGCAGCTTGGTCGGGGGGCGCGGTACAGATACGCAGTATTTT. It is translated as CASSLVGGRGTDTQYF.

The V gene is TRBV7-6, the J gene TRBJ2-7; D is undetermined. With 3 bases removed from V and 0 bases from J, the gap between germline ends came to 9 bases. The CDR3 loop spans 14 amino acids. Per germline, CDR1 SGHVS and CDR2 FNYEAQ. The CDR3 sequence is CASSFSVFSYEQYF. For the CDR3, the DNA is TGTGCCAGCAGCTTTTCTGTATTCTCCTACGAGCAGTACTTC.

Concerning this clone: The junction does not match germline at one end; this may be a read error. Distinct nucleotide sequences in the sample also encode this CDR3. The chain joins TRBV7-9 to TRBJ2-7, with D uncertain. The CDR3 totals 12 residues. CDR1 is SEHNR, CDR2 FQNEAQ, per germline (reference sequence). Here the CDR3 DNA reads TGTTCCAGCAGCCCTCCCGGGTACGAGCAGTACTTC. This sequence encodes CSSSPPGYEQYF.

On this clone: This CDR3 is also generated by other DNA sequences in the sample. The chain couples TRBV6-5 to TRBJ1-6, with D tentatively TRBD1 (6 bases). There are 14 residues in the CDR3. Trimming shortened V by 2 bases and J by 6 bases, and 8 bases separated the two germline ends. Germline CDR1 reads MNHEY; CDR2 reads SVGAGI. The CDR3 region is CASSYQGLNSPLHF. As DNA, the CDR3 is TGTGCCAGCAGTTACCAGGGGCTTAATTCACCCCTCCACTTT.

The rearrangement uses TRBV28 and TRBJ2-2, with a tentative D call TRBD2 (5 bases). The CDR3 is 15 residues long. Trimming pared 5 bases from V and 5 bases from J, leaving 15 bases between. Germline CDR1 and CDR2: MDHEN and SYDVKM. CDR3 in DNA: TGTGCCAGCAGTCTCGCCCCTCGGAGGACCGGGGAGCTGTTTTTT. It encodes CASSLAPRRTGELFF.

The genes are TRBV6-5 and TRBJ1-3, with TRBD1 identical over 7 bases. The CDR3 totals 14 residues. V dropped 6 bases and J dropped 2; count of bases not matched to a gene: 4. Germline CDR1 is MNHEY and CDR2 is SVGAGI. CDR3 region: CASRLGTAGNTIYF. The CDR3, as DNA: TGTGCCAGCAGACTAGGGACAGCTGGAAACACCATATATTTT.

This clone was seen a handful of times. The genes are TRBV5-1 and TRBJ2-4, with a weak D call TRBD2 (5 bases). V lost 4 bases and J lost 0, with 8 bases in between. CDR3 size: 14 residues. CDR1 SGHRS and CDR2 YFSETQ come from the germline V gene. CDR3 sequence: CASSTGIAKNIQYF. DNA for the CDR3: TGCGCCAGCAGCACCGGGATAGCCAAAAACATTCAGTACTTC.

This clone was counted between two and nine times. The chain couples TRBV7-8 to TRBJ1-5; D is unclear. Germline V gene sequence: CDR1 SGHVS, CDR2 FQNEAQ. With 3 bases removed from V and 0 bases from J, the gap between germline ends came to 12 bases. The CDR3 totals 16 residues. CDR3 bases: TGTGCCAGCAGCTTTTACACAGTATATAGCAATCAGCCCCAGCATTTT. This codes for CASSFYTVYSNQPQHF.

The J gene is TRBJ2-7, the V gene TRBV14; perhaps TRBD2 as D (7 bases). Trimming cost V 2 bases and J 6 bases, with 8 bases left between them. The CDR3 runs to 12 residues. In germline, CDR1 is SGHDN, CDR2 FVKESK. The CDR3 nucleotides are TGTGCCAGCAGCCAAAGGGGGGGCGAGCAGTACTTC. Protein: CASSQRGGEQYF.

DNA for the CDR3: TGTGCCAGCAGTTTTCCGGGACAGGCGCTCTACTCCTACGAGCAGTACTTC. This encodes CASSFPGQALYSYEQYF. V and J are TRBV28 and TRBJ2-5; the match to TRBD1 covers 8 bases. Gene TRBJ2-7 matches the end of the DNA better, so the J call may be wrong. Germline CDR1 reads MDHEN; CDR2 reads SYDVKM. The CDR3 has 17 amino acids.

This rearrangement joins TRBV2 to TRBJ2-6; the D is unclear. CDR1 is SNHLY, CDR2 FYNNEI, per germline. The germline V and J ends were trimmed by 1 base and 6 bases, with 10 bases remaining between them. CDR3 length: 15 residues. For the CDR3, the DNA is TGTGCCAGCAGTGAAGTTGGTACTCCGGCCAACGTCCTGACTTTC. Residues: CASSEVGTPANVLTF.

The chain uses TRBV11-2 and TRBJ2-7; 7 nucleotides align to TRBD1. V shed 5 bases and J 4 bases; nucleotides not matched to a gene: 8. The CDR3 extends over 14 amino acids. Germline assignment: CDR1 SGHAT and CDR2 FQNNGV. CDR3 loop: CASSPRDRLYEQYF. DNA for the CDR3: TGTGCCAGCAGCCCCCGGGACAGACTATACGAGCAGTACTTC.

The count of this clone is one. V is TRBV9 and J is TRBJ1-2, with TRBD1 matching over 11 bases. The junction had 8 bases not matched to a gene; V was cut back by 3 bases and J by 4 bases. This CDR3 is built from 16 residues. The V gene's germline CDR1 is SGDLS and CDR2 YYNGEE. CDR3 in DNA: TGTGCCAGCAGCGCCCCTCGGACAGGGGGCAGCTATGGCTACACCTTC. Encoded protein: CASSAPRTGGSYGYTF.